Listed below are T cell receptor beta chains from one sample, sequenced in a study of shared clonotypes between healthy human individuals. Assay used: immunoSEQ multiplex PCR; TCRdb lists only in-frame clones, some missing. The data contain about 1.1 million clones, about four fifths of them seen just once; the ten biggest clones take up approximately 0.56%. Material: memory CD4+ T cells from PBMCs. The receptors shown here come from a man aged 18 to 29 in good health. Some clones in this sample may be carry-over from other donors' samples. CDR3s include the opening cysteine and the closing phenylalanine or tryptophan. A D gene is named only where the DNA matches it firmly. The size field is filled for only some rows; it gives once, few, many or a size class.

V gene	D gene	CDR3 length	clone size	J gene	CDR3 protein	CDR3 DNA
TRBV19	TRBD2	16	-	TRBJ2-2	CASSILGRGDTGELFF	TGTGCCAGTAGTATTTTGGGCCGGGGGGACACCGGGGAGCTGTTTTTT
TRBV18	TRBD1	15	-	TRBJ2-1	CASSLSQGAYNEQFF	TGTGCCAGCTCGCTTAGCCAGGGGGCCTACAATGAGCAGTTCTTC
TRBV9	-	16	-	TRBJ2-2	CASSVASGWNTGELFF	TGTGCCAGCAGCGTAGCGTCAGGGTGGAACACCGGGGAGCTGTTTTTT
TRBV7-8	TRBD2	16	-	TRBJ2-3	CASSLGGLAGTDTQYF	TGTGCCAGCAGCTTAGGTGGACTAGCGGGCACAGATACGCAGTATTTT
TRBV6-6	TRBD2	14	-	TRBJ2-3	CASRQAGGTDTQYF	TGTGCCAGCAGACAAGCGGGAGGAACAGATACGCAGTATTTT
TRBV30	TRBD2	11	-	TRBJ2-3	CAWSWGGTQYF	TGTGCCTGGAGTTGGGGGGGTACGCAGTATTTT
TRBV2	TRBD1	14	-	TRBJ1-5	CASSEEGGGQPQHF	TGTGCCAGCAGTGAGGAAGGGGGCGGGCAGCCCCAGCATTTT
TRBV28	-	11	once	TRBJ1-2	CASSLYWSYTF	TGTGCCAGCAGTTTATATTGGAGCTACACCTTC
TRBV14	-	13	-	TRBJ2-5	CARQMRVQETQYF	TGTGCCAGGCAGATGAGGGTCCAAGAGACCCAGTACTTC
TRBV4-2	-	15	once	TRBJ2-7	CASSQGRGVTYEQYF	TGTGCCAGCAGCCAAGGAAGAGGGGTCACCTACGAGCAGTACTTC
TRBV7-2	-	17	-	TRBJ2-3	CASSQGGIKALSDTQYF	TGTGCCAGCAGCCAGGGTGGGATTAAAGCATTGTCAGATACGCAGTATTTT
TRBV6-1	-	15	-	TRBJ2-6	CASSFQFAGANVLTF	TGTGCCAGCAGTTTTCAGTTCGCTGGGGCCAACGTCCTGACTTTC